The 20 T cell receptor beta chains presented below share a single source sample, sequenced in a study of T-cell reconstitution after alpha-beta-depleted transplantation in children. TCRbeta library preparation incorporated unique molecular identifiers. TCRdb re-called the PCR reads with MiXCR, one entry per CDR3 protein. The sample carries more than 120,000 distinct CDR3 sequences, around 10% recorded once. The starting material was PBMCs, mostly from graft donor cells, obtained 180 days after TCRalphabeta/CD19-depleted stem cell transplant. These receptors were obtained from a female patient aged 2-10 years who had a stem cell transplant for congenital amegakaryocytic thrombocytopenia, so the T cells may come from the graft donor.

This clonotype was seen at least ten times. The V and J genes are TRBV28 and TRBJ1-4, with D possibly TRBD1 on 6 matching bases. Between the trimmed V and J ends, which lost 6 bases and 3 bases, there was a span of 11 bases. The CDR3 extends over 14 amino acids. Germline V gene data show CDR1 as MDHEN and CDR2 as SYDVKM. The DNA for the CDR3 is TGTGCCAGCAGCGGGGGGCAGCCTAATGAAAAACTGTTTTTT. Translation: CASSGGQPNEKLFF.

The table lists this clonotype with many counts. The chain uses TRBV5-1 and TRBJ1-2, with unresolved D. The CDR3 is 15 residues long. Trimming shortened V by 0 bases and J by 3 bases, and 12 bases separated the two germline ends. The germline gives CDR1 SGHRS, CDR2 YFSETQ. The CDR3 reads CASSLDASRDYGYTF. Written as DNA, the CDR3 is TGCGCCAGCAGCTTGGATGCCAGTCGGGACTATGGCTACACCTTC. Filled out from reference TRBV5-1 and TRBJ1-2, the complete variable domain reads KAGVTQTPRYLIKTRGQQVTLSCSPISGHRSVSWYQQTPGQGLQFLFEYFSETQRNKGNFPGRFSGRQFSNSRSEMNVSTLELGDSALYLCASSLDASRDYGYTFGSGTRLTVV.

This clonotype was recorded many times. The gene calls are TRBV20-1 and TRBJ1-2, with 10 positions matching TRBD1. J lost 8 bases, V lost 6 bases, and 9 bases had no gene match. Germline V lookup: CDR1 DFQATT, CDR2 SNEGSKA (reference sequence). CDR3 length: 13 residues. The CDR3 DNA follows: TGCAGTGCCATAACCGGGACAGGGGACGGCTACACCTTC. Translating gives CSAITGTGDGYTF.

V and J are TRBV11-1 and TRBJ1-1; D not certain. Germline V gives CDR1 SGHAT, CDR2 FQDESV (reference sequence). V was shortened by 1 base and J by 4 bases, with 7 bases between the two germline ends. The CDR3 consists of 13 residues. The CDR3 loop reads CASSLVAGTEAFF. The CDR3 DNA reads TGTGCCAGCAGCTTAGTGGCAGGCACTGAAGCTTTCTTT.

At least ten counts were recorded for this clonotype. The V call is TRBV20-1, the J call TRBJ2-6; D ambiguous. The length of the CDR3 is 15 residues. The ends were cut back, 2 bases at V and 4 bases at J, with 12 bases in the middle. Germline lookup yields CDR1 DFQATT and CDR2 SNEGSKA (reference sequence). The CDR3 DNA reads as TGCAGTGCTAGATCTCTGGGCCGAGGGGCCAACGTCCTGACTTTC. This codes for CSARSLGRGANVLTF.

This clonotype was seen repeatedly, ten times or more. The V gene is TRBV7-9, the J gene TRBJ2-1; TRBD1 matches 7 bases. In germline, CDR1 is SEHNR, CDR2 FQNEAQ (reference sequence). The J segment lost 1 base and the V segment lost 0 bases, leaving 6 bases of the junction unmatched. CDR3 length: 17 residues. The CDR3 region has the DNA TGTGCCAGCAGCTTAGCGCCCACAGGGGTGTCCTACAATGAGCAGTTCTTC. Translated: CASSLAPTGVSYNEQFF. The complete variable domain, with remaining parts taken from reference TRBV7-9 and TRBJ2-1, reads DTGVSQNPRHKITKRGQNVTFRCDPISEHNRLYWYRQTLGQGPEFLTYFQNEAQLEKSRLLSDRFSAERPKGSFSTLEIQRTEQGDSAMYLCASSLAPTGVSYNEQFFGPGTRLTVL.

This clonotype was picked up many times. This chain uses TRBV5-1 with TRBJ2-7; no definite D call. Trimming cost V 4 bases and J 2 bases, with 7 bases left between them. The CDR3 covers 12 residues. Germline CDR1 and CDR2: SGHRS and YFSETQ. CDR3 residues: CASSHDTYEQYF. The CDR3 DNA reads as TGCGCCAGCAGCCACGACACCTACGAGCAGTACTTC.

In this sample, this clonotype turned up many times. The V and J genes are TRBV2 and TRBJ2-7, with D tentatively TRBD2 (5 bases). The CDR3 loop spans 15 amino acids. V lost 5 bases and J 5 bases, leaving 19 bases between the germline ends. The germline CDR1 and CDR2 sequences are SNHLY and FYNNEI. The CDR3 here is CASSYERGRLNEQYF. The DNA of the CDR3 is TGTGCCAGCAGTTATGAAAGAGGGAGATTAAACGAGCAGTACTTC.

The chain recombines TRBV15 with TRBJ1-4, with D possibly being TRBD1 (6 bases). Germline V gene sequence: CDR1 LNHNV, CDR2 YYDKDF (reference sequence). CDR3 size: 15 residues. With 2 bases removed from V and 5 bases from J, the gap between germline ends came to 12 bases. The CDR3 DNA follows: TGTGCCACCAGCAGACTGGTCCAGGGGAATGAAAAACTGTTTTTT. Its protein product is CATSRLVQGNEKLFF.

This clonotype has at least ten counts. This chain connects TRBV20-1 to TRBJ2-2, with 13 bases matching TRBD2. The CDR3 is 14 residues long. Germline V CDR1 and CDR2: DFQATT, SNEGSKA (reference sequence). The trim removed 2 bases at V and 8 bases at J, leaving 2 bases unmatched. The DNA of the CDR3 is TGCAGTGCTAGATCACTAGCGGGAGGGGGGGAGCTGTTTTTT. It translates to CSARSLAGGGELFF.

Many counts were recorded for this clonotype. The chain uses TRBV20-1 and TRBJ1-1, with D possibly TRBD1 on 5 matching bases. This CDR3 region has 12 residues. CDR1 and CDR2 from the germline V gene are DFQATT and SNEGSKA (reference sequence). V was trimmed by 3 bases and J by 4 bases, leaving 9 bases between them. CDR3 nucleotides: TGCAGTGCTAGTGGGGCCCTCACTGAAGCTTTCTTT. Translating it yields CSASGALTEAFF.

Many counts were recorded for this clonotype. The CDR3 DNA reads as TGCAGCGTTGGGGGGGGAGAGCGAAGGTCCCACCAAGAGACCCAGTACTTC. Translating gives CSVGGGERRSHQETQYF. This sequence joins TRBV29-1 and TRBJ2-5, with TRBD2 matching 7 bases. The trim removed 4 bases at V and 0 bases at J, leaving 14 bases unmatched. Germline CDR1 is SQVTM and CDR2 is ANQGSEA. This CDR3 spans 17 amino acids.

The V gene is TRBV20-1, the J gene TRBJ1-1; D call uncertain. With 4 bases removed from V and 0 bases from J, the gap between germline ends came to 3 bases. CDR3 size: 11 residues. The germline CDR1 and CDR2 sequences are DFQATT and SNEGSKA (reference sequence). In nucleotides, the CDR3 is TGCAGTGCTACCATGAACACTGAAGCTTTCTTT. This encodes CSATMNTEAFF.

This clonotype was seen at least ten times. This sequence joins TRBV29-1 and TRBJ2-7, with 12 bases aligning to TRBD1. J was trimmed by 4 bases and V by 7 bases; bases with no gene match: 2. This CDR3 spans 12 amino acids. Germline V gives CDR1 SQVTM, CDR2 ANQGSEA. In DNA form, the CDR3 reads TGCAGCGGGGGACAGGGGGCGTACGAGCAGTACTTC. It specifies CSGGQGAYEQYF.

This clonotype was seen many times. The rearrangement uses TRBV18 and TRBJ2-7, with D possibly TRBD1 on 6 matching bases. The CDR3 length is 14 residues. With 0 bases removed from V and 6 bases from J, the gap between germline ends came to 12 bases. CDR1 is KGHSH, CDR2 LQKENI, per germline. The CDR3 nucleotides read TGTGCCAGCTCACCACCGACGGCAGGGGCCGAGCAGTACTTC. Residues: CASSPPTAGAEQYF.

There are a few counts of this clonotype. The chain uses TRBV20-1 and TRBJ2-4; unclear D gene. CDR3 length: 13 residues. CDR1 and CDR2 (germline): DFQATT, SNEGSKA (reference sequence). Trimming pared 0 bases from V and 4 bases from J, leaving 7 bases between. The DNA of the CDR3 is TGCAGTGCTAGAGAGGGCAGTAAAAACATTCAGTACTTC. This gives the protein CSAREGSKNIQYF.

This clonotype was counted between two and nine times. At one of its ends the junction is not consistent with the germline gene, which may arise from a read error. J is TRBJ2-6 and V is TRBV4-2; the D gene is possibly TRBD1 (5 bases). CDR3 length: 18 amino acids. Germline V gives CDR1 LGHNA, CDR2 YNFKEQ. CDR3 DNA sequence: TGTGCCAGCAGCCAAGCTGAGCGAATCATCTCTGGGGCCAACGGCCTGACTTTC. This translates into CASSQAERIISGANGLTF.

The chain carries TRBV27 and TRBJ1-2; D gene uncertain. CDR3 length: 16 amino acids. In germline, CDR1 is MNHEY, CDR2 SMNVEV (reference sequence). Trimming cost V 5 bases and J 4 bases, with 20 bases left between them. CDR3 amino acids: CASSPHDLGGSYGYTF. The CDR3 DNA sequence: TGTGCCAGCAGTCCCCATGATTTGGGCGGCAGCTATGGCTACACCTTC.

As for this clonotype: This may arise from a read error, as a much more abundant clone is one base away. The CDR3 DNA reads as TGCACTGCTAGGGATCCTCACGGGGAAAACACCGGGGAGCTGTTTTTT. Residues: CTARDPHGENTGELFF. This chain uses TRBV20-1 with TRBJ2-2, with D maybe TRBD2 (5 bases). Germline CDR1 DFQATT, CDR2 SNEGSKA (reference sequence). This CDR3 has 16 residues.

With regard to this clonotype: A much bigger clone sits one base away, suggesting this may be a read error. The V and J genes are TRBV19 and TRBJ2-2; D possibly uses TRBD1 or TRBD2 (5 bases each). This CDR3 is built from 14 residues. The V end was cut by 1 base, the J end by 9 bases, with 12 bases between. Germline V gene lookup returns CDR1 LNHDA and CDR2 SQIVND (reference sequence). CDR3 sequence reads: CASSIAVGAWELFF. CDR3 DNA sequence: TGTGCCAGTAGTATAGCCGTCGGGGCCTGGGAGCTGTTTTTT.